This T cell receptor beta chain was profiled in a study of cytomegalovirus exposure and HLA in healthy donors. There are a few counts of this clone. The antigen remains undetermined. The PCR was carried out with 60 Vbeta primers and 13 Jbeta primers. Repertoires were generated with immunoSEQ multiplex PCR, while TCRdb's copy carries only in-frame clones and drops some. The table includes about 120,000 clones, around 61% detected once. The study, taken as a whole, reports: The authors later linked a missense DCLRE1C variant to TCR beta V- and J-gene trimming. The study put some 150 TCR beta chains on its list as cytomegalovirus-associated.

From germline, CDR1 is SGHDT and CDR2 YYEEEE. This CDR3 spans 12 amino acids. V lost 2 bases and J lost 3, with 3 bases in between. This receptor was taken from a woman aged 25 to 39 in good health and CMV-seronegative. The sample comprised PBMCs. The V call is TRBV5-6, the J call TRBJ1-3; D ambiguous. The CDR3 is CASSFRGNTIYF. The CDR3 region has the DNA TGTGCCAGCAGCTTTCGTGGAAACACCATATATTTT.